This TCR beta chain comes out of a study of OX40 agonist ivuxolimab in advanced cancers. Overall study: Patient treatment consisted of intravenous ivuxolimab administration every 2 weeks at 0.01 to 10 mg/kg. Cancers in dose escalation were hepatocellular, melanoma, renal cell and head and neck. General study results and limits: Averaged across samples, CD8+ T cells carried more expanded clones than CD4+ did. Dose levels from 0.1 to 3.0 mg/kg saw CD4+ and CD8+ blood T cells expand clonally by week 6.

V lost 2 bases and J 2 bases, leaving 10 bases between the germline ends. Germline V gives CDR1 MDHEN, CDR2 SYDVKM. The CDR3 sequence is 15 residues long. Using immunoSEQ multiplex PCR, the repertoire was profiled, and TCRdb retains in-frame clones only, with some absent. In the table there are 55,000 to 70,000 clones, nearly 85% of which are singletons. Notes on this clone: Antigen: not known.

The chain is built from TRBV28 and TRBJ1-3; TRBD1 might be the D (6 bases). The source of this sequence is an adult with an advanced solid tumor such as melanoma, head and neck, liver or kidney cancer. The starting material was CD4+ or CD8+ T cells sorted from blood, obtained in a trial of the OX40 agonist ivuxolimab. The chain's CDR3 is CASSLVPGAGNTIYF. The DNA of the CDR3 is TGTGCCAGCAGTTTAGTGCCAGGGGCTGGAAACACCATATATTTT.